The text below deals with one T cell receptor beta chain. The ends were cut back, 5 bases at V and 0 bases at J, with 10 bases in the middle. The germline V gene encodes CDR1 MDHEN and CDR2 SYDVKM. CDR3 length: 14 amino acids. Only in-frame clones appear in the TCRdb table, and some are missing; sequencing was by immunoSEQ multiplex PCR. This sample has some 17,000 clones; around 81% occur once, and the top ten carry approximately 17%. This record belongs to a study of cytotoxic CD8 clonotypes in ibrutinib-treated CLL. On the study more broadly: After median about 71 months, roughly 14 stayed in remission, around twelve progressed; responses roughly 24 partial, 2 complete. Response samples were taken after a median of about 12 months on treatment, range 6 to 36. Across samples, productive templates numbered around 260,000 and productive rearrangements reached 75,000 to 100,000 on average.

This receptor was obtained from a human donor with chronic lymphocytic leukemia. The specimen comprised PBMCs, sampled before ibrutinib treatment. The rearrangement joins TRBV28 to TRBJ2-5; D uncertain. CDR3 nucleotide sequence: TGTGCCAGCAGTAGCGAGTCTTACCAAGAGACCCAGTACTTC. Amino acids: CASSSESYQETQYF.